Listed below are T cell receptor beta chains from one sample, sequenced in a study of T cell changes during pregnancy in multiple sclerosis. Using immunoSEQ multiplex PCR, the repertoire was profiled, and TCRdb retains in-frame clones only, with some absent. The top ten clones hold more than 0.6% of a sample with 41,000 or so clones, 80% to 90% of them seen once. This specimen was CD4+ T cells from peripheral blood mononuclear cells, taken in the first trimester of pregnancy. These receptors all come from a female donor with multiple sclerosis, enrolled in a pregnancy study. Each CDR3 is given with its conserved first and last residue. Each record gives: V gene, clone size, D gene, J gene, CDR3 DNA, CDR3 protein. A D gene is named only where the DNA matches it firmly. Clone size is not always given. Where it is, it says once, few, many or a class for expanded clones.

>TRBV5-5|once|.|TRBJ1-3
TGTGCCAGCAGCTTGTTTTCGGCAGGTAGTGGAAACACCATATATTTT
CASSLFSAGSGNTIYF
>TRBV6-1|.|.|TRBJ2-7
TGTGCCAGCAGTGAATACCAGGATCAGTACTTC
CASSEYQDQYF
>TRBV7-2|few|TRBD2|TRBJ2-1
TGTGCCAGCAGCTTAGTAGCGGGAGGGCCCCATGAGCAGTTCTTC
CASSLVAGGPHEQFF
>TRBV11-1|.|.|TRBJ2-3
TGTGCCAGTAACAACAGGGAAAGGAGCACAGATACGCAGTATTTT
CASNNRERSTDTQYF
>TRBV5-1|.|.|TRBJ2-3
TGCGCCAGCAGCTTGGAGTCGGCCAGGGGTAGGTATTTTGGCACAGATACGCAGTATTTT
CASSLESARGRYFGTDTQYF
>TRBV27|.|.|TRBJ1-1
TGTGCCAGCAGTTTATCCATACAGGGCTCGAACACTGAAGCTTTCTTT
CASSLSIQGSNTEAFF
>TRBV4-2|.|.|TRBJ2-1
TGTGCCAGCTTATCCGGGGAGCAGTTCTTC
CASLSGEQFF
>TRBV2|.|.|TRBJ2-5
TGTGCCAGCAGTTGGGACACTGGTGAGACCCAGTACTTC
CASSWDTGETQYF
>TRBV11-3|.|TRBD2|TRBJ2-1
TGTGCCAGCAGCTTCTTGAGTGCGGGAGATCCTTACAATGAGCAGTTCTTC
CASSFLSAGDPYNEQFF
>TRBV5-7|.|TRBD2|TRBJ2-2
TGTGCCAGCAGCTCGCTTTCGACCCGCGGGAGGGCCGACGGGGAGCTGTTTTTT
CASSSLSTRGRADGELFF
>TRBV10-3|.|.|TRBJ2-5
TGTGCCATCAGTGTTTCAGGAGGAGGAGAGACCCAGTACTTC
CAISVSGGGETQYF
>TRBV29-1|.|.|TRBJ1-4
TGCAGCGTTGCTGACGGAGCAACTAATGAAAAACTGTTTTTT
CSVADGATNEKLFF
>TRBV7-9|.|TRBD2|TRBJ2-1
TGTGCCAGCAGCTTAGGGGGGTTGGGACTAGCGGGAAACTACAATGAGCAGTTCTTC
CASSLGGLGLAGNYNEQFF
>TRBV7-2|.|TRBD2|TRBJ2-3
TGTGCCAGCAGCGCCCTAGCGGGAGGAAGCACAGATACGCAGTATTTT
CASSALAGGSTDTQYF
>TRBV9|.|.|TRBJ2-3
TGTGCCAGCAGCGTTTTAGCCCCTGCAGACACAGATACGCAGTATTTT
CASSVLAPADTDTQYF
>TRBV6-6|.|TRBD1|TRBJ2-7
TGTGCCAGCAGTTCCGCGACAGGGAAGTACTTC
CASSSATGKYF
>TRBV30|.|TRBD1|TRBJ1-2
TGTGCCTGGAGTGTCCCGACAGGGTTATATGGCTACACCTTC
CAWSVPTGLYGYTF
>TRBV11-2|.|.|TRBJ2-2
TGTGCCAGCAGCTTGGTGAGGGAAGGCACCGGGGAGCTGTTTTTT
CASSLVREGTGELFF
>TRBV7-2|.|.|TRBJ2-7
TGTGCCAGCAGCGGAGGAGGGAATAGGTACGAGCAGTACTTC
CASSGGGNRYEQYF
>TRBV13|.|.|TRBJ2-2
TGTGCCAGCAGCTCCCTCGGGAACACCGGGGAGCTGTTTTTT
CASSSLGNTGELFF
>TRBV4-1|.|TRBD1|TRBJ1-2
TGCGCCAGCAGCCAAGTTGGGGCAGGGGGCACCTATGGCTACACCTTC
CASSQVGAGGTYGYTF
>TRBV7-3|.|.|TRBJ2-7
TGTGCCAGCAGCTTACTGGCGGACTACGAGCAGTACTTC
CASSLLADYEQYF
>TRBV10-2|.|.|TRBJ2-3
TGCGCCAGCAGTGATTGGGCTAGCACAGATACGCAGTATTTT
CASSDWASTDTQYF
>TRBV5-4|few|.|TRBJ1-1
TGTGCCAGCAGCTGGCAGGGGCCGTCGGGCACTGAAGCTTTCTTT
CASSWQGPSGTEAFF
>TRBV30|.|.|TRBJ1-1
TGTGCCTGGACCCTACAGGGTAACACTGAAGCTTTCTTT
CAWTLQGNTEAFF
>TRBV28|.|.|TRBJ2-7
TGTGCCAGCAGTTTATACCCGACTATACCCTACGAGCAGTACTTC
CASSLYPTIPYEQYF
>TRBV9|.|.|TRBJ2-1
TGTGCCAGCAGCGTAGAGACAGCTTACAATGAGCAGTTCTTC
CASSVETAYNEQFF
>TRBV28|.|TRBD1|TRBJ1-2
TGTGCCAGCAGCCGGATCCCCTTGACAGGGGGCGGCTATGGCTACACCTTC
CASSRIPLTGGGYGYTF
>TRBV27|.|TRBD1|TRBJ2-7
TGTGCCAGCAGTTCCCTCGGGACAGGGACCTACGAGCAGTACTTC
CASSSLGTGTYEQYF
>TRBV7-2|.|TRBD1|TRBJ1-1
TGTGCCAGCAGCTTACCCAAGACAGGGGCTATTAACACTGAAGCTTTCTTT
CASSLPKTGAINTEAFF
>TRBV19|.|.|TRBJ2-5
TGTGCCAGTAGTCGGCAAGAGACCCAGTACTTC
CASSRQETQYF
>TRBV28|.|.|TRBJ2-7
TGTGCCAGCAGCCTAGACGGATTATCCTACGAGCAGTACTTC
CASSLDGLSYEQYF
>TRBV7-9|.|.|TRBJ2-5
TGTGCCAGCAGCTTAGCTGTTGGCGGATACCAAGAGACCCAGTACTTC
CASSLAVGGYQETQYF
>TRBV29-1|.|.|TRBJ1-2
TGCAGCGCACTACACCGAGGGGGCTACACCTTC
CSALHRGGYTF
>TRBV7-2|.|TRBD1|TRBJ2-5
TGTGCCAGCAGTTATGGGACAGGAAAAGAGACCCAGTACTTC
CASSYGTGKETQYF
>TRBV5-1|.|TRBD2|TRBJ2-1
TGCGCCAGCAGCTTGGGGACTAGCGCCTACAATGAGCAGTTCTTC
CASSLGTSAYNEQFF
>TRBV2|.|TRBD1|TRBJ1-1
TGTGCCAGCAGTGAAGCTGGACAGGGGATGAACACTGAAGCTTTCTTT
CASSEAGQGMNTEAFF
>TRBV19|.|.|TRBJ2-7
TGTGCCAGTAGTATCTACAGGGTAGAGTCATCCTACGAGCAGTACTTC
CASSIYRVESSYEQYF
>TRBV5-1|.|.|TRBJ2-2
TGCGCCAGCAGCTCTCTCTCCCCTAAGCTCGGGGAGCTGTTTTTT
CASSSLSPKLGELFF
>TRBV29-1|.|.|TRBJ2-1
TGCAGCGTTGAACAGGGTCCCAACAATGAGCAGTTCTTC
CSVEQGPNNEQFF
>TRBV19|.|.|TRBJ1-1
TGTGCCAGTAGTATACTAGGGGCTGGCACTGAAGCTTTCTTT
CASSILGAGTEAFF
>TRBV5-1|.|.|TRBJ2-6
TGCGCCAGCAGCGCGACTTCTCCGTTGTCCTCTGGGGCCAACGTCCTGACTTTC
CASSATSPLSSGANVLTF